This record covers a single TCR beta chain. These data come from a study of cytomegalovirus exposure and HLA in healthy donors. This PCR relied on a set of 60 Vbeta primers and 13 Jbeta primers. Data came from immunoSEQ multiplex PCR; TCRdb stores just in-frame clones and leaves some out. The data hold about 100,000 clones, with 75% observed a single time. This CDR3 spans 16 amino acids. V lost 2 bases and J lost 0, with 11 bases in between. CDR1 SNHLY and CDR2 FYNNEI come from the germline V gene. The sample consisted of PBMCs. The chain links TRBV2 to TRBJ1-5; D call uncertain. The sequence came from a woman aged 18-29 years in good health and CMV-seropositive. The CDR3 sequence is CASSESPPGSNQPQHF. As DNA, the CDR3 is TGTGCCAGCAGTGAAAGCCCGCCAGGTAGCAATCAGCCCCAGCATTTT. Drawing the rest from reference TRBV2 and TRBJ1-5, the complete variable domain is EPEVTQTPSHQVTQMGQEVILRCVPISNHLYFYWYRQILGQKVEFLVSFYNNEISEKSEIFDDQFSVERPDGSNFTLKIRSTKLEDSAMYFCASSESPPGSNQPQHFGDGTRLSIL.